This T cell receptor beta chain is drawn from a study of T cell changes during pregnancy in multiple sclerosis. The CDR3 sequence is 16 residues long. Germline CDR1 MDHEN, CDR2 SYDVKM. V dropped 3 bases and J dropped 4; count of bases not matched to a gene: 12. Sequencing was performed with immunoSEQ multiplex PCR; in TCRdb, only in-frame clones are kept and a portion is missing. Here the sample spans tens of thousands of clones, 75% to 95% being singletons. The receptor's source is a female donor in good health, enrolled as a control in a pregnancy study. This specimen was CD4+ T cells from peripheral blood mononuclear cells, taken after pregnancy. V usage is TRBV28 and J usage is TRBJ2-7; TRBD2 aligns across 7 bases. CDR3 in amino acids: CASSFPLAGEGYEQYF. In nucleotides, the CDR3 is TGTGCCAGCAGTTTCCCCCTCGCGGGAGAGGGATACGAGCAGTACTTC.